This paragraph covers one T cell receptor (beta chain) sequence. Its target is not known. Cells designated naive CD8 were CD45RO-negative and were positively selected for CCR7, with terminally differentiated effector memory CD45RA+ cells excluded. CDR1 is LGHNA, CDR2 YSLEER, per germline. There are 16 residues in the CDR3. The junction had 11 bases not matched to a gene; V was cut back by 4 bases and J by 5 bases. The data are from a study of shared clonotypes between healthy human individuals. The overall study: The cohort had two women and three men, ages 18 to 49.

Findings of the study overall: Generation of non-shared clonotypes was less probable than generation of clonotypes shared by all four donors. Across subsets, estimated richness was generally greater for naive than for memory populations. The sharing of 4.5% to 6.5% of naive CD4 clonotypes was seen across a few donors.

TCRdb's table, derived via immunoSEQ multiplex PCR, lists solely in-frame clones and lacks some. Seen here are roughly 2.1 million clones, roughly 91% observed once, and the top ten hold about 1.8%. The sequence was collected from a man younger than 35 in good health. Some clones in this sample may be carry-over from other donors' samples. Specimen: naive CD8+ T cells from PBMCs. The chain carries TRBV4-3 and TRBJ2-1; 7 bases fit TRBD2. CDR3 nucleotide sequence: TGCGCCAGCAGCCCAGCATGGGCTAGCGGAAACAATGAGCAGTTCTTC. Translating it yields CASSPAWASGNNEQFF.